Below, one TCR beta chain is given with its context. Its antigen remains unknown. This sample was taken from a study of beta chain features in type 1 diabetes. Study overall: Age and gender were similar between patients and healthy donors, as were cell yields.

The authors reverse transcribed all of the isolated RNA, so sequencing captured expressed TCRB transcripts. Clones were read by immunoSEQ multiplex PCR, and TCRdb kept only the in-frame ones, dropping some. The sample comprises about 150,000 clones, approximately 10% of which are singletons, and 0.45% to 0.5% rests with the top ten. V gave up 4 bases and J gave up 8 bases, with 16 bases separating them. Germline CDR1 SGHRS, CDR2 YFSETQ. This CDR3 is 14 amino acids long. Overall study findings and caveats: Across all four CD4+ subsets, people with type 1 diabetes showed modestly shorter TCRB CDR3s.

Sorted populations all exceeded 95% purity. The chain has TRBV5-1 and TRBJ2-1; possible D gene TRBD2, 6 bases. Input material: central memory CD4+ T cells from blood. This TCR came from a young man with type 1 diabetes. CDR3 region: CASSPGEAEDEQFF. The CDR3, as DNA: TGCGCCAGCAGCCCGGGGGAGGCCGAGGATGAGCAGTTCTTC.